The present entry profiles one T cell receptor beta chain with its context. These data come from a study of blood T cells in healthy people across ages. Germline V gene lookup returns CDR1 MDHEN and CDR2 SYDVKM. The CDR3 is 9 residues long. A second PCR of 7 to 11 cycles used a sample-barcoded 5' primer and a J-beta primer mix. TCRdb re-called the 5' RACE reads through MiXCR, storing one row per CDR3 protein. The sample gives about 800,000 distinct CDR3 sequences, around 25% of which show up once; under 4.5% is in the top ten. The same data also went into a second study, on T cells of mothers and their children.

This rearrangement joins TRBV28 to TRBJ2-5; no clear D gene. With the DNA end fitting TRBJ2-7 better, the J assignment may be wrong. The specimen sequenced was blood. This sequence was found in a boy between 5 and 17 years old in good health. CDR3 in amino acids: CASRAEQYF. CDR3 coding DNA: TGTGCCAGCAGAGCCGAGCAGTACTTC.